The TCR beta chain described here comes from a study of Ad26.COV2.S vaccination and SARS-CoV-2 variants. Germline loops: CDR1 LGHDT, CDR2 YNNKEL (reference sequence). There are 15 residues in the CDR3. Unmatched junction bases numbered 10, after V lost 4 bases and J lost 7 bases. The assay was immunoSEQ multiplex PCR, and TCRdb's table has in-frame clones only and misses some. The sample gives about 470,000 clones, roughly 91% of which show up once; more than 3.5% is in the top ten. Treatment noted: about 20 received Ad26.COV2.S at low or high dose, single or two shots; about 5 received placebo; per-sample allocation not given. Samples analyzed were those drawn on day 63 after the first vaccine or placebo injection. The vaccine antigen was prefusion-stabilized Wuhan SARS-CoV-2 spike.

Here the sequenced sample was peripheral blood, taken in a trial of Ad26.COV2.S vaccine versus placebo. This TCR was sampled from a person aged 18-60 years who received the Ad26.COV2.S COVID-19 vaccine or a placebo. The V gene is TRBV3-1 (or the pseudogene TRBV3-2), the J gene TRBJ2-1; 7 nucleotides match TRBD2. CDR3 protein: CASSPSGVRGNEQFF. The CDR3 nucleotides are TGTGCCAGCAGCCCAAGCGGGGTGAGAGGGAATGAGCAGTTCTTC.